This TCR beta chain stems from a study of cytomegalovirus exposure and HLA in healthy donors. Study summary: Early on, a data release was issued that held some 91 million unique TCRs from HLA-typed donors.

It was with 60 Vbeta and 13 Jbeta primers that the PCR ran. Only in-frame clones appear in the TCRdb table, and some are missing; sequencing was by immunoSEQ multiplex PCR. The repertoire holds over 150,000 clones, with 77% as singletons. Of note for this clone: As yet, its antigen is unknown.

Per germline, CDR1 PRHDT and CDR2 FYEKMQ (reference sequence). After removal of 1 base from V and 4 bases from J, the junction contained 17 bases not matched to a gene. This CDR3 spans 19 amino acids. Points from the study as a whole: As a later analysis showed, a missense DCLRE1C variant was linked to trimming of TCR beta V- and J-genes. Cytomegalovirus association was assigned to under 200 TCR beta chains.

This chain joins TRBV13 and TRBJ2-5; 8 positions agree with TRBD2. This TCR came from a male donor in good health and CMV-seropositive. The sample comprised PBMCs. The CDR3 DNA sequence: TGTGCCAGCAGCTTAGTCCCGGAGGGCACCCCAACTAGCGGAGAGACCCAGTACTTC. Encoded protein: CASSLVPEGTPTSGETQYF.